The source of this TCR beta chain is a study of blood T cell repertoires in COVID-19. Study at large: T cells, B-cell-depleted T cells, or PBMCs provided the cDNA or gDNA that served as material.

Trimming removed 5 bases from V and 6 bases from J; junction bases left unmatched: 10. The CDR3 loop spans 15 amino acids. CDR1 MNHEY and CDR2 SMNVEV come from the germline V gene (reference sequence). Under the authors' procedure: Reference gene primer amplification yielded estimated nucleated cell counts. The method was immunoSEQ multiplex PCR; TCRdb's version includes in-frame clones alone and lacks a portion of them. V, J and clone size are taken as reported in that table, and D and trimming were inferred from the DNA itself. The sample holds some 380,000 clones; around 90% are singletons and the top ten take 6% to 7.5%.

The V call is TRBV27, the J call TRBJ2-1; 7 bases agree with TRBD1. This receptor was obtained from a man between 18 and 35 years old with active or convalescent COVID-19. Sequencing was done on a sample of peripheral blood. CDR3 residues: CASSLTGNPFNEQFF. CDR3 DNA sequence: TGTGCCAGCAGTCTGACAGGGAACCCTTTCAATGAGCAGTTCTTC.